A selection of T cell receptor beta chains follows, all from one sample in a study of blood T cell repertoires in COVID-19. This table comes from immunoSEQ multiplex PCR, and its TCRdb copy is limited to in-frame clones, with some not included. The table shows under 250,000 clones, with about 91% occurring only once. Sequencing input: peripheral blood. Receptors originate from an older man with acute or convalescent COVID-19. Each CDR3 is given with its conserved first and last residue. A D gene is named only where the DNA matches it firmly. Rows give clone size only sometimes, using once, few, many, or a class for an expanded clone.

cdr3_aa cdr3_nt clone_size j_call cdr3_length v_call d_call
CASKADSTGNTGELFF TGTGCCAGCAAGGCCGATTCGACAGGCAACACCGGGGAGCTGTTTTTT . TRBJ2-2 16 TRBV7-2 .
CASSFGSRLAKNIQYF TGTGCCAGCAGTTTCGGCAGTCGACTAGCCAAAAACATTCAGTACTTC . TRBJ2-4 16 TRBV27 .
CATSRAGGPYEQYF TGTGCCACCAGCAGAGCCGGGGGGCCCTACGAGCAGTACTTC . TRBJ2-7 14 TRBV15 .
CASSSGRAGEQYF TGTGCCAGCAGCTCTGGGAGGGCGGGGGAGCAGTACTTC . TRBJ2-7 13 TRBV13 TRBD2
CASSQGFKNTEAFF TGTGCCAGCTCACAGGGGTTCAAGAACACTGAAGCTTTCTTT . TRBJ1-1 14 TRBV18 .
CASSLKTSGGYEQYF TGTGCCAGCAGTTTGAAGACTAGCGGGGGATACGAGCAGTACTTC . TRBJ2-7 15 TRBV28 TRBD2
CASSYDRAAGNTIYF TGTGCCAGCAGCTACGACAGGGCAGCTGGAAACACCATATATTTT once TRBJ1-3 15 TRBV5-6 TRBD1
CASSSGSSRQGSTEAFF TGTGCCAGCAGCTCCGGTTCGAGCCGGCAGGGGAGCACTGAAGCTTTCTTT . TRBJ1-1 17 TRBV7-9 .
CASRTGGAYGYTF TGTGCCAGCAGGACAGGGGGTGCCTATGGCTACACCTTC . TRBJ1-2 13 TRBV12-3/TRBV12-4 TRBD1
CASYPSGQGHTGELFF TGTGCCAGCTACCCTAGCGGACAGGGACACACCGGGGAGCTGTTTTTT . TRBJ2-2 16 TRBV3-1/TRBV3-2 .
CASSWRADTEAFF TGTGCCAGTAGTTGGAGGGCGGACACTGAAGCTTTCTTT few TRBJ1-1 13 TRBV19 .
CASSLVAPVTGRGNTIYF TGTGCCAGCAGCTTAGTGGCCCCTGTGACAGGGAGGGGAAACACCATATATTTT . TRBJ1-3 18 TRBV7-9 TRBD1
CASSPTRDLNNEQFF TGTGCCAGCTCACCCACCCGGGACTTAAACAATGAGCAGTTCTTC . TRBJ2-1 15 TRBV18 .
CASSLVQENTEAFF TGTGCCAGCAGTTTAGTACAGGAGAACACTGAAGCTTTCTTT . TRBJ1-1 14 TRBV28 .
CATSKFGTLGLYNEQFF TGTGCCACCAGCAAGTTCGGGACTCTCGGCCTTTACAATGAGCAGTTCTTC . TRBJ2-1 17 TRBV15 .
CASSSTPRGSGNTIYF TGTGCCAGCAGTTCTACCCCAAGGGGGTCTGGAAACACCATATATTTT . TRBJ1-3 16 TRBV28 .
CASSPSGTSGLNEQFF TGTGCCAGCAGCCCCTCCGGGACTAGCGGTCTTAATGAGCAGTTCTTC . TRBJ2-1 16 TRBV28 TRBD2
CASSQRGNTGELFF TGTGCCAGCAGTCAGCGGGGAAACACCGGGGAGCTGTTTTTT . TRBJ2-2 14 TRBV6-4 TRBD2
CASSRPGEGTEAFF TGTGCCAGCAGCCGGCCCGGGGAGGGCACTGAAGCTTTCTTT . TRBJ1-1 14 TRBV6-6 .
CASSTGTGASRNEQFF TGCGCCAGCAGCACCGGGACAGGGGCAAGTAGGAATGAGCAGTTCTTC . TRBJ2-1 16 TRBV5-1 TRBD1